These 2 T cell receptor beta chains were sequenced from one sample in a study of blood T cell repertoires in COVID-19. Profiling relied on immunoSEQ multiplex PCR, and the TCRdb table lists in-frame clones only, not all of them. The sample holds roughly 64,000 clones, around 90% seen once. Specimen: peripheral blood. Receptor source: a woman over 75 with active COVID-19.

A few counts support this clone. This rearrangement joins TRBV18 to TRBJ2-7; D is possibly TRBD1 (5 bases). The V end was cut by 3 bases, the J end by 6 bases, with 12 bases between. The CDR3 runs 13 residues. The germline V gene encodes CDR1 KGHSH and CDR2 LQKENI. The CDR3 reads CASSPGQGGEQYV. The CDR3 nucleotides are TGTGCCAGCTCACCGGGGCAGGGTGGCGAGCAGTACGTC.

The chain links TRBV28 to TRBJ1-3; D gene uncertain. Germline CDR1 and CDR2: MDHEN and SYDVKM. Trimming took off 7 bases at V and 4 bases at J, with 17 bases between the two ends. The CDR3 is 15 residues long. This CDR3 is CASNTPGGSGNTIYF. As DNA, the CDR3 is TGTGCCAGCAATACCCCCGGCGGCTCCGGAAACACCATATATTTT.